The 24 T cell receptor beta chains reported below all come from one sample, sequenced in a study of Ad26.COV2.S vaccination and SARS-CoV-2 variants. Profiled with immunoSEQ multiplex PCR; TCRdb holds only in-frame clones, not every one. The table has over 400,000 clones, about 90% seen once. Described treatment: about 20 received Ad26.COV2.S at low or high dose, single or two shots; about 5 received placebo; per-sample allocation not given. Day 63 after the first vaccine or placebo injection was the time point for sampling. The material sequenced was peripheral blood, taken in a trial of Ad26.COV2.S vaccine versus placebo. These receptors came from a person aged 18-65 years who received the Ad26.COV2.S COVID-19 vaccine or a placebo.

The chain links TRBV2 to TRBJ2-2; 8 bases align to TRBD1. V lost 8 bases to trimming and J lost 2 bases; unmatched junction nucleotides: 7. There are 15 residues in the CDR3. Germline V gene lookup returns CDR1 SNHLY and CDR2 FYNNEI. The CDR3 DNA follows: TGTGCCAGCGCCTACCAGGGGGCAAACACCGGGGAGCTGTTTTTT. Encoded protein: CASAYQGANTGELFF.

The chain recombines TRBV6-2 or TRBV6-3 with TRBJ2-7, with TRBD1 matching over 7 bases. The CDR3 sequence is 15 residues long. The trim removed 5 bases at V and 3 bases at J, leaving 10 bases unmatched. CDR1 is MNHEY and CDR2 is SVGEGT in the germline V gene. DNA for the CDR3: TGTGCCAGCAGTCGCTTTAGACAGGGACGCTACGAGCAGTACTTC. Translating gives CASSRFRQGRYEQYF.

The chain links TRBV4-1 to TRBJ1-4, with 7 bases lining up with TRBD1. Germline V gene data show CDR1 as MGHRA and CDR2 as YSYEKL. The CDR3 is 15 residues long. The trim removed 4 bases at V and 8 bases at J, leaving 10 bases unmatched. CDR3 bases: TGCGCCAGCAGCCGAGGGGGCCAGGGTAGCGAAAAACTGTTTTTT. Its translation is CASSRGGQGSEKLFF.

Only one count was recorded for this clone. The V call is TRBV28, the J call TRBJ2-7; D may be TRBD1 or TRBD2 (7 bases each). The V end lost 6 bases, the J end lost 4 bases, and 16 bases lay between the germline ends. This CDR3 is 14 amino acids long. Germline assignment: CDR1 MDHEN and CDR2 SYDVKM. CDR3 protein: CASSSPRGGYEQYF. Here the CDR3 DNA reads TGTGCCAGCAGCTCCCCCAGGGGGGGGTACGAGCAGTACTTC.

This chain links TRBV7-8 with TRBJ2-1, with D perhaps matching TRBD2 (5 bases). Trimming took off 8 bases at V and 6 bases at J, with 29 bases between the two ends. Per germline, CDR1 SGHVS and CDR2 FQNEAQ. The CDR3 is made up of 18 amino acids. CDR3 loop: CASSNQWGTDYPGNEQFF. CDR3 nucleotides: TGTGCCAGCTCCAACCAATGGGGTACAGACTATCCCGGCAATGAGCAGTTCTTC.

J is TRBJ1-2 and V is TRBV28, with D tentatively TRBD1 (5 bases). Germline lookup yields CDR1 MDHEN and CDR2 SYDVKM. Between the trimmed V and J ends, which lost 7 bases and 4 bases, there was a span of 19 bases. This CDR3 comprises 15 residues. The DNA of the CDR3 is TGTGCCAGCACCCTCCGGGACGGAGGATTCTATGGCTACACCTTC. This sequence encodes CASTLRDGGFYGYTF.

This clone was seen more than once but under ten times. This chain joins TRBV7-2 and TRBJ1-5; D may be TRBD1 (6 bases). V lost 1 base, J lost 6 bases, and 10 bases lay in between. This CDR3 is 14 amino acids long. The V gene's germline CDR1 is SGHTA and CDR2 FQGNSA. DNA of the CDR3: TGTGCCAGCAGCTTAGGGCAGGGGAGTCAGCCCCAGCATTTT. It codes for CASSLGQGSQPQHF.

The chain combines TRBV13 with TRBJ1-3; D gene ambiguous. Germline CDR1 reads PRHDT; CDR2 reads FYEKMQ (reference sequence). Trimming pared 5 bases from V and 2 bases from J, leaving 16 bases between. The CDR3 runs to 16 residues. The CDR3 bases are TGTGCCAGCAGCCCGCACCCCGGACGCACTGGAAACACCATATATTTT. This translates into CASSPHPGRTGNTIYF.

The chain is built from TRBV3-1 (or the pseudogene TRBV3-2) and TRBJ2-2; possibly TRBD1 for D (8 bases). Trimming shortened V by 8 bases and J by 5 bases, and 21 bases separated the two germline ends. Per the germline V gene, CDR1 is LGHDT and CDR2 is YNNKEL (reference sequence). This CDR3 region has 16 residues. The CDR3 DNA reads TGTGCCAGCTCCGACAGGGGAGGGAAATATACCGGGGAGCTGTTTTTT. Its protein is CASSDRGGKYTGELFF.

This rearrangement joins TRBV7-2 to TRBJ2-2; the D is unclear. In germline, CDR1 is SGHTA, CDR2 FQGNSA. Trimming removed 2 bases at V and 3 bases at J, with 10 bases between. The CDR3 has 15 amino acids. DNA of the CDR3: TGTGCCAGCAGCTTACGTTTACCGTACACCGGGGAGCTGTTTTTT. Its protein is CASSLRLPYTGELFF.

The chain links TRBV27 to TRBJ2-2; 9 bases align to TRBD2. The CDR3 contains 16 residues. Germline values: CDR1 MNHEY, CDR2 SMNVEV (reference sequence). The ends lost 2 bases at V and 4 bases at J; junction bases unmatched: 5. The CDR3 spells CASSLGTSRGTGELFF. The CDR3 bases are TGTGCCAGCAGTTTAGGGACTAGCAGGGGCACCGGGGAGCTGTTTTTT.

V gene TRBV7-9 combines with J gene TRBJ2-1, with 7 bases lining up with TRBD2. Germline V gene sequence: CDR1 SEHNR, CDR2 FQNEAQ (reference sequence). V shed 5 bases, J shed 0 bases, and the junction held 10 bases outside the gene matches. The CDR3 is made up of 17 amino acids. CDR3 sequence (DNA): TGTGCCAGCAGCCCCCGACTAGCTCTTAGCTCCTACAATGAGCAGTTCTTC. Translating it yields CASSPRLALSSYNEQFF.

The CDR3 sequence is CASSYGQEETQYF. CDR3 nucleotides: TGTGCCAGCAGCTACGGACAGGAAGAGACCCAGTACTTC. This chain links TRBV11-2 with TRBJ2-5, with 7 bases fitting TRBD1. Unmatched junction bases numbered 2, after V lost 4 bases and J lost 3 bases. This CDR3 comprises 13 residues. Germline CDR1 SGHAT, CDR2 FQNNGV.

The chain recombines TRBV6-5 with TRBJ2-1; no firm D call. V lost 2 bases and J lost 3, with 11 bases in between. The CDR3 totals 15 residues. From germline, CDR1 is MNHEY and CDR2 SVGAGI. The CDR3 sequence is CASSYMRTLYNEQFF. CDR3 nucleotide sequence: TGTGCCAGCAGTTACATGAGGACCCTCTACAATGAGCAGTTCTTC.

This chain uses TRBV11-3 with TRBJ2-3; the D is unclear. Germline CDR1 SGHNT, CDR2 YENEEA. The germline V and J ends were trimmed by 5 bases and 6 bases, with 9 bases remaining between them. There are 12 residues in the CDR3. CDR3 amino acids: CASSRTSDTQYF. CDR3 in DNA: TGTGCCAGCAGCCGCACTTCGGATACGCAGTATTTT.

This chain links TRBV19 with TRBJ1-2; D gene unclear. Germline-derived CDR1 and CDR2 are LNHDA and SQIVND (reference sequence). This CDR3 has 11 amino acids. The V end lost 1 base, the J end lost 8 bases, and 5 bases lay between the germline ends. The CDR3 coding sequence is TGTGCCAGTAGTATAGGGGGAGGCTACACCTTC. It is translated as CASSIGGGYTF.

The rearrangement links TRBV6-2 or TRBV6-3 to TRBJ2-3; tentative D call: TRBD1 (6 bases). This CDR3 region has 14 residues. Per the germline V gene, CDR1 is MNHEY and CDR2 is SVGEGT. With 4 bases removed from V and 4 bases from J, the gap between germline ends came to 12 bases. The CDR3: CASSLDTGSDTQYF. CDR3 nucleotides: TGTGCCAGCAGTTTAGATACAGGGTCAGATACGCAGTATTTT.

This clone appeared once. The rearrangement joins TRBV25-1 to TRBJ2-1, with D perhaps assigned TRBD1 or TRBD2 (6 bases each). Germline assignment: CDR1 MGHDK and CDR2 SYGVNS. The CDR3 sequence is 12 residues long. Trimming left V 7 bases short and J 10 bases short, with 14 bases between. This chain's CDR3 is CASKSQGGEQFF. The CDR3, as DNA: TGTGCCAGCAAATCACAGGGAGGCGAGCAGTTCTTC.

This clone occurred once. The rearrangement joins TRBV29-1 to TRBJ2-7; 7 bases agree with TRBD2. Trimming removed 4 bases from V and 2 bases from J; junction bases left unmatched: 5. Per germline, CDR1 SQVTM and CDR2 ANQGSEA. This CDR3 has 13 amino acids. The CDR3 protein is CSVVQRDAYEQYF. The CDR3 region has the DNA TGCAGCGTTGTGCAGCGGGACGCCTACGAGCAGTACTTC.

The CDR3 spells CASSFGLGNTIYF. CDR3 in DNA: TGTGCCAGCAGTTTCGGACTTGGAAACACCATATATTTT. The chain links TRBV12-3 or TRBV12-4 to TRBJ1-3; D gene unclear. The V end lost 3 bases, the J end lost 3 bases, and 6 bases lay between the germline ends. The CDR3 sequence is 13 residues long.

This chain links TRBV3-1 (or the pseudogene TRBV3-2) with TRBJ2-2, with TRBD2 matching 12 bases. Germline assignment: CDR1 LGHDT and CDR2 YNNKEL (reference sequence). The ends lost 2 bases at V and 0 bases at J; junction bases unmatched: 1. The CDR3 is made up of 17 amino acids. The CDR3 nucleotides read TGTGCCAGCAGCCAAACTAGCGGGAGGACGAACACCGGGGAGCTGTTTTTT. Amino acids: CASSQTSGRTNTGELFF.

This rearrangement joins TRBV11-3 to TRBJ2-7; D remains unclear. The germline CDR1 and CDR2 sequences are SGHNT and YENEEA. Trimming left V 2 bases short and J 6 bases short, with 11 bases between. This CDR3 has 13 amino acids. CDR3 bases: TGTGCCAGCAGCTTATACGCCTACGGCGAGCAGTACTTC. Protein sequence: CASSLYAYGEQYF.

This chain joins TRBV27 and TRBJ1-2; 7 bases line up with TRBD1. Unmatched junction bases numbered 4, after V lost 3 bases and J lost 6 bases. Per the germline V gene, CDR1 is MNHEY and CDR2 is SMNVEV (reference sequence). CDR3 length: 13 residues. The CDR3: CASSFRQGDGYTF. Written as DNA, the CDR3 is TGTGCCAGCAGTTTTCGTCAGGGGGATGGCTACACCTTC.

The chain recombines TRBV9 with TRBJ2-1; 7 bases fit TRBD1. The ends lost 4 bases at V and 5 bases at J; junction bases unmatched: 6. The germline gives CDR1 SGDLS, CDR2 YYNGEE. The CDR3 has 14 residues. This CDR3 is CASSPRQGDNEQFF. The CDR3 DNA sequence: TGTGCCAGCAGCCCGAGACAGGGCGACAATGAGCAGTTCTTC.